This is a list of T cell receptor beta chains from one sample in a study of naive and memory T cell subsets. TCRdb reprocessed the UMI-ligation and nested PCR reads via MiXCR and lists one record per CDR3 protein. The data hold about 90,000 distinct CDR3 sequences, with about 10% observed a single time. Sequences were obtained from naive CD4+ T cells from blood. The origin of the receptors is a human donor in good health. Each CDR3 is given with its conserved first and last residue. The D gene is left open where the match is weak. The size field is filled for only some rows; it gives once, few, many or a size class.

CDR3 DNA: TGCAGTGCTAGAGTCCTCCAGGGGGCCGCTGGGGAGCTGTTTTTT
CDR3 protein: CSARVLQGAAGELFF
D gene: TRBD1
clone size: few
J gene: TRBJ2-2
V gene: TRBV20-1

CDR3 DNA: TGCAGTGCCAACACGGGACTGGGGTACAATGAGCAGTTCTTC
CDR3 protein: CSANTGLGYNEQFF
D gene: -
clone size: -
J gene: TRBJ2-1
V gene: TRBV20-1

CDR3 DNA: TGTGCCAGCAGCTCCTACAGGGGGCGGGGGGATACGCAGTATTTT
CDR3 protein: CASSSYRGRGDTQYF
D gene: TRBD1
clone size: -
J gene: TRBJ2-3
V gene: TRBV7-2

CDR3 DNA: TGTGCCAGTAGGGGACATACGAACACCGGGGAGCTGTTTTTT
CDR3 protein: CASRGHTNTGELFF
D gene: -
clone size: few
J gene: TRBJ2-2
V gene: TRBV2

CDR3 DNA: TGTGCCAGCAGCCAATCAGGGCAGCCGTATGGCTACACCTTC
CDR3 protein: CASSQSGQPYGYTF
D gene: -
clone size: -
J gene: TRBJ1-2
V gene: TRBV3-1

CDR3 DNA: TGTGCCAGCAGCTTAAGCGGTAAGGATTACGAGCAGTACTTC
CDR3 protein: CASSLSGKDYEQYF
D gene: -
clone size: -
J gene: TRBJ2-7
V gene: TRBV7-9

CDR3 DNA: TGCAGCGTTAGCGGCGCCCAAGGGCCCCAAGAGACCCAGTACTTC
CDR3 protein: CSVSGAQGPQETQYF
D gene: -
clone size: few
J gene: TRBJ2-5
V gene: TRBV29-1

CDR3 DNA: TGCAGCCCCGACCTAAGGAACCGATCCGGCGAGCAGTACTTC
CDR3 protein: CSPDLRNRSGEQYF
D gene: -
clone size: -
J gene: TRBJ2-7
V gene: TRBV29-1

CDR3 DNA: TGTGCCAGCAGCTTAACCCACGGGGAGACCCAGTACTTC
CDR3 protein: CASSLTHGETQYF
D gene: -
clone size: -
J gene: TRBJ2-5
V gene: TRBV7-3

CDR3 DNA: TGTGCCAGCAGCTTACCCCAAACTAGCGGGAGGGTGAGATCCTACAATGAGCAGTTCTTC
CDR3 protein: CASSLPQTSGRVRSYNEQFF
D gene: TRBD2
clone size: few
J gene: TRBJ2-1
V gene: TRBV7-6

CDR3 DNA: TGCAGCGCCAACAGCTTGTCCTACGAGCAGTACTTC
CDR3 protein: CSANSLSYEQYF
D gene: -
clone size: -
J gene: TRBJ2-7
V gene: TRBV29-1

CDR3 DNA: TGCAGCGTTCGCGGGGGGGTGGGGCAGTACTTC
CDR3 protein: CSVRGGVGQYF
D gene: TRBD2
clone size: -
J gene: TRBJ2-7
V gene: TRBV29-1

CDR3 DNA: TGCTGTAAACAGGGCCTGAATGAAAAACTGTTTTTT
CDR3 protein: CCKQGLNEKLFF
D gene: -
clone size: -
J gene: TRBJ1-4
V gene: TRBV20-1

CDR3 DNA: TGTGCCACCAGCAGAGTACGAGCAGATACGCAGTATTTT
CDR3 protein: CATSRVRADTQYF
D gene: -
clone size: many
J gene: TRBJ2-3
V gene: TRBV15

CDR3 DNA: TGTGCCAGCAGAGTAGCGGGAGGTACAGATACGCAGTATTTT
CDR3 protein: CASRVAGGTDTQYF
D gene: TRBD2
clone size: few
J gene: TRBJ2-3
V gene: TRBV12-3/TRBV12-4

CDR3 DNA: TGCGCCAGCAGCCTGATGGGTAACAATCAGCCCCAGCATTTT
CDR3 protein: CASSLMGNNQPQHF
D gene: -
clone size: many
J gene: TRBJ1-5
V gene: TRBV4-1

CDR3 DNA: TGTGCCTCCCAGGGGCAGACCCAGTACTTC
CDR3 protein: CASQGQTQYF
D gene: -
clone size: -
J gene: TRBJ2-5
V gene: TRBV25-1

CDR3 DNA: TGTGCCAGCAGTCGGACAATACGGCAGCCCCAGCATTTT
CDR3 protein: CASSRTIRQPQHF
D gene: -
clone size: -
J gene: TRBJ1-5
V gene: TRBV12-3/TRBV12-4

CDR3 DNA: TGTGCCAGCAAGTTAGGGGACAGGGGGTTCGACGAGCAGTACTTC
CDR3 protein: CASKLGDRGFDEQYF
D gene: TRBD1
clone size: -
J gene: TRBJ2-7
V gene: TRBV28

CDR3 DNA: TGCAGTGCTAGACTGGGCGAGGCCCAACGCCAGTACTTC
CDR3 protein: CSARLGEAQRQYF
D gene: -
clone size: few
J gene: TRBJ2-7
V gene: TRBV20-1